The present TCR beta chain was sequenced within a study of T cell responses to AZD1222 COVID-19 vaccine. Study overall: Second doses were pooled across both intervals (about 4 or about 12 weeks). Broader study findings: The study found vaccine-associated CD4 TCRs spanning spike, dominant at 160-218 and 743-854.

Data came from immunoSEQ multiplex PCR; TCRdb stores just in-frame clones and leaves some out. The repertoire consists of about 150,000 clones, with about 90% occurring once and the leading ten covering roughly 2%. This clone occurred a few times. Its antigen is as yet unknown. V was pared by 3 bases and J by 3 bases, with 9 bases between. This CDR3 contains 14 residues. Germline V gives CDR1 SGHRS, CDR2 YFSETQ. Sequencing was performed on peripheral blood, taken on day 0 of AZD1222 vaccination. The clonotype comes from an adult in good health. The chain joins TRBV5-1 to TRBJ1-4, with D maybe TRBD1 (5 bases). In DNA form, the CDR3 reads TGCGCCAGCAGCTACGGAGGGGCTAATGAAAAACTGTTTTTT. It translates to CASSYGGANEKLFF.